The sequence of this T cell receptor beta chain was determined in a study of shared clonotypes between healthy human individuals. Study-wide background: Aged between 18 and 49, the donors were a couple of women and a few men. Per donor, CD8 memory used one plate, CD8 naive used two, CD4 memory used three and CD4 naive used three.

Once extracted for a subset, genomic DNA was divided evenly among several immunoSEQ plates. Assay used: immunoSEQ multiplex PCR; TCRdb lists only in-frame clones, some missing. The table has 2 million to 2.5 million clones, 80% to 95% seen once. On this clone: The antigen remains undetermined. The same CDR3 arises from other DNA sequences in this sample as well.

Germline assignment: CDR1 SGHTA and CDR2 FQGTGA. The CDR3 length is 13 residues. V was clipped by 2 bases and J by 1 base, with 5 bases between them. Study observations and caveats: Generation probabilities were higher for clonotypes shared across all four sorted-subset donors than for unshared ones.

The chain carries TRBV7-3 and TRBJ1-1; the D is unclear. The TCR originated in a man in his late teens or twenties in good health. Some clones in this sample may be carry-over from other donors' samples. The sample consisted of naive CD4+ T cells from PBMCs. The subset denotes: CD45RA+ positively selected. The CDR3 is CASSLGANTEAFF. The CDR3 DNA sequence: TGTGCCAGCAGCTTAGGAGCGAACACTGAAGCTTTCTTT. Full variable domain (remainder filled in from reference TRBV7-3 and TRBJ1-1): GAGVSQTPSNKVTEKGKYVELRCDPISGHTALYWYRQSLGQGPEFLIYFQGTGAADDSGLPNDRFFAVRPEGSVSTLKIQRTERGDSAVYLCASSLGANTEAFFGQGTRLTVV.